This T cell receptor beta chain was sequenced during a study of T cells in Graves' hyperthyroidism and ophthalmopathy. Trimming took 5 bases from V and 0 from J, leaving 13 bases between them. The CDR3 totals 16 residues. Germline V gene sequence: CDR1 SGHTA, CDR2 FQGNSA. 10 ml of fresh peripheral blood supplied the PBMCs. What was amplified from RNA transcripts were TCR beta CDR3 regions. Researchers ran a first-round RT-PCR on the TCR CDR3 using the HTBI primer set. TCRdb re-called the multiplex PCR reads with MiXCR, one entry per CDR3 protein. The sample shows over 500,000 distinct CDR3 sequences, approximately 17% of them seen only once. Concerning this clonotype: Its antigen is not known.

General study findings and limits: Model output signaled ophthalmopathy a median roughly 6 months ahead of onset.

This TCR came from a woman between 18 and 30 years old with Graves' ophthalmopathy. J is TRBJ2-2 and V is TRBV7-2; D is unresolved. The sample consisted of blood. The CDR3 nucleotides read TGTGCCAGCAGCCCACTTCTAGGTGCGAACACCGGGGAGCTGTTTTTT. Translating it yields CASSPLLGANTGELFF.